Listed here is a single T cell receptor beta chain. As yet, its antigen is unknown. This sample was taken from a study of cytomegalovirus exposure and HLA in healthy donors. Notes on the study in general: Near-uniform donor sequencing depth was presumed by presence/absence analyses.

PCR involved 60 Vbeta and 13 Jbeta primers. Generated by immunoSEQ multiplex PCR, the TCRdb table keeps only in-frame clones and is missing some. The sample includes roughly 130,000 clones, 8.5% to 10% of them seen just once. This TCR came from a man aged 40-55 years in good health and CMV-seronegative. The sequenced sample consisted of PBMCs.

The CDR3 loop is CASSSRLAGDSTDTQYF. The DNA of the CDR3 is TGTGCCAGCAGCTCCAGACTAGCGGGGGATAGCACAGATACGCAGTATTTT. The genes are TRBV7-2 and TRBJ2-3, with TRBD2 identical over 12 bases. The CDR3 consists of 17 residues. Per germline, CDR1 SGHTA and CDR2 FQGNSA. V shed 4 bases and J 0 bases; nucleotides not matched to a gene: 5.